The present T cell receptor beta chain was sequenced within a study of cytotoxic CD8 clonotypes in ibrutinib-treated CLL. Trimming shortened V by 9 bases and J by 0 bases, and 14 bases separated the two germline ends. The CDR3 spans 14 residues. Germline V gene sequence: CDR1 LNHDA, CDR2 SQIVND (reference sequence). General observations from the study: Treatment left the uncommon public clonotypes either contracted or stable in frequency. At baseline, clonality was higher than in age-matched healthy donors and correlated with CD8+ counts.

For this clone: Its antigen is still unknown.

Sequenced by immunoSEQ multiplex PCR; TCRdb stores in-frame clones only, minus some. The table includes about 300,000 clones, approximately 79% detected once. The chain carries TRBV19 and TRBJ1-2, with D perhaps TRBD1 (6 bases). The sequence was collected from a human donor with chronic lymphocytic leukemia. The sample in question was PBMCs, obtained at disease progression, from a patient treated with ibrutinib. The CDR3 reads CARMTGEPNYGYTF. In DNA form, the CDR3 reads TGTGCCAGGATGACAGGAGAACCTAACTATGGCTACACCTTC.